Listed below are T cell receptor beta chains from one sample, sequenced in a study of T cell clones after liver transplantation. The assay was immunoSEQ multiplex PCR, and TCRdb's table has in-frame clones only and misses some. The profile shows under 85,000 clones, 80% of them singletons. Source: CD4+ T cells from blood, taken 12 months after liver transplant. The receptors stem from a human patient who received a liver transplant. Some T cells may be the graft donor's. The CDR3 runs from the conserved cysteine through the conserved F or W.

TRBV6-5	CASSSYRGTEAFF
TRBV21-1	CASSKEPGTGGETQYF
TRBV7-2	CASSLASLETTEAFF
TRBV29-1	CSATKGSEMNTEAFF
TRBV7-6	CASSLTPEGNEQFF
TRBV5-1	CASSQGPAGGYGGYTF
TRBV2	CASSPLAGGAYEQYF
TRBV5-8	CASSLGGQETQYF
TRBV7-9	CASSLIKREGVGELFF
TRBV7-9	CASSSEPGQPFNTEAFF
TRBV5-1	CASSSQGASYEQYF
TRBV2	CASSEQRDDTEAFF
TRBV7-2	CASSRWTASNTGELFF